This T cell receptor (beta chain) is from a study of blood T cell repertoires in COVID-19. The data were produced by immunoSEQ multiplex PCR, yet TCRdb's version contains in-frame clones alone and is incomplete. The data contain around 400,000 clones, 70% to 90% of them singletons. The source material was peripheral blood. This sequence originates from a young woman with COVID-19, enrolled during active disease.

The CDR3 sequence: CSGGAGGPNEQFF. The CDR3 DNA reads TGCAGCGGGGGAGCGGGAGGGCCGAATGAGCAGTTCTTC. This chain connects TRBV29-1 to TRBJ2-1; 10 positions agree with TRBD2. Per the germline V gene, CDR1 is SQVTM and CDR2 is ANQGSEA. This CDR3 contains 13 residues. V lost 7 bases to trimming and J lost 7 bases; unmatched junction nucleotides: 7.